These T cell receptor beta chains were read from a single sample in a study of persistence of HIV-infected CD4 T cells. These receptors' targets are unknown. Using immunoSEQ multiplex PCR, the repertoire was profiled, and TCRdb retains in-frame clones only, with some absent. The sample records roughly 64,000 clones, under 80% being singletons. The source was CD4+ T cells sorted from PBMCs after approximately 19-hour stimulation, collected from a patient who received antiretroviral therapy. The receptors were gathered from an adult man with HIV who was CMV-seropositive. The CDR3 runs from the conserved cysteine through the conserved F or W. A D gene is named only where the DNA matches it firmly. Clone size is not always given. Where it is, it says once, few, many or a class for expanded clones.

d_gene	v_gene	abundance	j_gene	CDR3nt	CDR3aa
.	TRBV19	once	TRBJ1-6	TGTGCCAGTAAGGAAGGGGAGTATAATTCACCCCTCCACTTT	CASKEGEYNSPLHF
TRBD1	TRBV9	.	TRBJ2-2	TGTGCCAGCAGCTCGGGGACAGGTTTAAACACCGGGGAGCTGTTTTTT	CASSSGTGLNTGELFF
TRBD1	TRBV5-6	.	TRBJ1-1	TGTGCCAGCAGCCCAGACAGGGCGGGTGAAGCTTTCTTT	CASSPDRAGEAFF
TRBD1	TRBV5-6	.	TRBJ1-1	TGTGCCAGCAGCTGGGGGACAGTAAGTGAAGCTTTCTTT	CASSWGTVSEAFF
.	TRBV19	.	TRBJ1-1	TGTGCCAGTAGCATACAGGGTCAGGGCACTGAAGCTTTCTTT	CASSIQGQGTEAFF
.	TRBV19	.	TRBJ1-1	TGTGCCAGTAGTAGGAGGGGAGTTGGGGAAGGGGGAAACACTGAAGCTTTCTTT	CASSRRGVGEGGNTEAFF
.	TRBV3-1/TRBV3-2	.	TRBJ1-1	TGTGCCAGCAGCCAAGGAAGTGTGGGGGGGCGGACTGAAGCTTTCTTT	CASSQGSVGGRTEAFF
.	TRBV5-1	.	TRBJ1-1	TGCGCCAGCAGACCGATTGGGGCGAGGACTGAAGCTTTCTTT	CASRPIGARTEAFF
.	TRBV2	.	TRBJ1-4	TGTGCCAGTCAGGGGCAGGGACTTAATGAAAAACTGTTTTTT	CASQGQGLNEKLFF
TRBD1	TRBV18	.	TRBJ2-1	TGTGCCAGCTCACCGCGGGACAGGGGTGCCTACAATGAGCAGTTCTTC	CASSPRDRGAYNEQFF
.	TRBV9	.	TRBJ1-1	TGTGCCAGCAGCCCCCGCTCAGGGGTGAACACTGAAGCTTTCTTT	CASSPRSGVNTEAFF
.	TRBV6-5	.	TRBJ1-2	TGTGCCAGCAGTCCAGGAGATTTTGACTATGGCTACACCTTC	CASSPGDFDYGYTF
.	TRBV7-2	.	TRBJ2-1	TGTGCCAGCAGCTCAACCGGGACACCCTACAATGAGCAGTTCTTC	CASSSTGTPYNEQFF
.	TRBV20-1	.	TRBJ2-3	TGCAGTGCCGAATCAGGAGATACGCAGTATTTT	CSAESGDTQYF
TRBD1	TRBV2	many	TRBJ1-1	TGTGCCAGCGTTTGGACAGGCAACACTGAAGCTTTCTTT	CASVWTGNTEAFF
TRBD1	TRBV7-6	.	TRBJ1-6	TGTGCCAGCAGCTTAGGGACAGGAAAATCACCCCTCCACTTT	CASSLGTGKSPLHF
.	TRBV6-1	.	TRBJ1-2	TGTGCCAGCAGTGAATCCCTCTTGACAGGTCCTTACTATGGCTACACCTTC	CASSESLLTGPYYGYTF
.	TRBV2	once	TRBJ2-2	TGTGCCAGCAAACAGGGTGAGGCCGGGGAGCTGTTTTTT	CASKQGEAGELFF
.	TRBV10-3	once	TRBJ1-4	TGTGCCATCAGTGAGTCAGGACCCAAAGGGGAAAAACTGTTTTTT	CAISESGPKGEKLFF
TRBD1	TRBV11-2	.	TRBJ1-2	TGTGCCAGCAGCGCTACGACAGGGAACTATGGCTACACCTTC	CASSATTGNYGYTF
.	TRBV2	.	TRBJ2-3	TGTGCCAGCAGTGAAGGGTACGGGCTAGTGGGAGATACGCAGTATTTT	CASSEGYGLVGDTQYF
.	TRBV9	few	TRBJ1-3	TGTGCCAGCAGCGTAGGCAGCAGCAACTCTGGAAACACCATATATTTT	CASSVGSSNSGNTIYF
.	TRBV29-1	once	TRBJ1-3	TGCAGCGTTGAGTTACAGTGGTCTGGAAACACCATATATTTT	CSVELQWSGNTIYF
.	TRBV12-3/TRBV12-4	.	TRBJ1-6	TGTGCCAGCAGTTTAAGCGCCCATTCACCCCTCCACTTT	CASSLSAHSPLHF
TRBD1	TRBV5-1	.	TRBJ1-2	TGCGCCAGCAGCTCGCGTCGGACAGGGGGCGACTATGGCTACACCTTC	CASSSRRTGGDYGYTF
.	TRBV19	.	TRBJ1-5	TGTGCCAGTAACAAAGATATGGGCAATCAGCCCCAGCATTTT	CASNKDMGNQPQHF
.	TRBV28	.	TRBJ1-5	TGTGCCAGCACCAGTTTTGGGCTAGGGGGGAATCAGCCCCAGCATTTT	CASTSFGLGGNQPQHF
.	TRBV5-8	.	TRBJ2-6	TGTGCCAGCGGGGGTTGGTCCGGGGCCAACGTCCTGACTTTC	CASGGWSGANVLTF
.	TRBV5-1	few	TRBJ2-2	TGCGCCGGTAGGGGTATCGACGGGGAGCTGTTTTTT	CAGRGIDGELFF
TRBD1	TRBV6-6	.	TRBJ1-2	TGTGCCAGCAGTTCGCAAGTCGGACAGGGATGGGGCTACACCTTC	CASSSQVGQGWGYTF
.	TRBV7-9	.	TRBJ2-1	TGTGCCAGCAGCTTGGGATCTGCGGAGTACAATGAGCAGTTCTTC	CASSLGSAEYNEQFF
.	TRBV10-3	.	TRBJ1-5	TGTGCCATCAGTCAGGATCCTAATCAGCCCCAGCATTTT	CAISQDPNQPQHF
.	TRBV7-8	.	TRBJ2-7	TGTGCCAGCAGCTTACGGACGGGAAGCTCCTACGAGCAGTACTTC	CASSLRTGSSYEQYF
TRBD1	TRBV28	.	TRBJ1-1	TGTGCCAGCGCGTCAGGGGGCGGCCACTTTGAAGCTTTCTTT	CASASGGGHFEAFF
TRBD1	TRBV5-5	.	TRBJ1-2	TGTGCCAGCAGCCCCGATCCCACTGACAGGGAGATCTACACCTTC	CASSPDPTDREIYTF